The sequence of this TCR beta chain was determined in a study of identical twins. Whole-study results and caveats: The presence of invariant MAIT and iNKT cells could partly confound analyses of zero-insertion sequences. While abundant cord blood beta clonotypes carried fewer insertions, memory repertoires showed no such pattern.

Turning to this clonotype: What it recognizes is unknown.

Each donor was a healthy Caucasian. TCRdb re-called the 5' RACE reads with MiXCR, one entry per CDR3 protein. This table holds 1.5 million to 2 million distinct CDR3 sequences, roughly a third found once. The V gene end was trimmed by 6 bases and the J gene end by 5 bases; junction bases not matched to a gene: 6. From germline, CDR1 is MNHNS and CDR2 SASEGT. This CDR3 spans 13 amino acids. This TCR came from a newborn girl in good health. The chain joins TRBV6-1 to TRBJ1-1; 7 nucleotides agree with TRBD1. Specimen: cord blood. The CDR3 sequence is CASSGQASTEAFF. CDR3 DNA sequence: TGTGCCAGCAGCGGACAGGCTAGTACTGAAGCTTTCTTT.